The rows below give T cell receptor beta chains drawn from one sample of a study of CD8+ T cells in alopecia areata. Generated by immunoSEQ multiplex PCR, the TCRdb table keeps only in-frame clones and is missing some. Of fewer than 200,000 clones in the sample, 58% were seen once. Sequenced here: CD4+ T cells sorted from blood, sampled between weeks 55 and 70, from a patient treated with tofacitinib. Receptors originate from a human donor with alopecia areata. Both conserved end residues are part of each CDR3. The D gene is left open where the match is weak. The size field is filled for only some rows; it gives once, few, many or a size class.

j_call clone_size d_call v_call cdr3_aa cdr3_nt
TRBJ2-3 once NA TRBV29-1 CSSRGSTDTQYF TGCAGCTCTCGGGGGAGCACAGATACGCAGTATTTT
TRBJ1-6 few TRBD1 TRBV27 CASSLEDRSNSPLHF TGTGCCAGCAGTTTAGAGGACAGGTCGAATTCACCCCTCCACTTT
TRBJ2-3 once NA TRBV5-1 CASSLSGSTDTQYF TGCGCCAGCAGCTTGTCTGGGAGCACAGATACGCAGTATTTT
TRBJ1-6 few NA TRBV5-1 CASSLTRADNSPLHF TGCGCCAGCAGCTTAACGCGAGCGGATAATTCACCCCTCCACTTT
TRBJ2-3 once TRBD1 TRBV6-5 CASSRGQGGRDTQYF TGTGCCAGCAGTAGGGGACAGGGGGGTAGGGATACGCAGTATTTT
TRBJ2-1 NA NA TRBV7-6 CASSDYPRNEQFF TGTGCCAGCAGCGACTATCCTCGGAATGAGCAGTTCTTC
TRBJ2-7 NA NA TRBV11-3 CASSPGDGWEQYF TGTGCCAGCAGCCCCGGGGACGGCTGGGAGCAGTACTTC
TRBJ2-7 medium-sized TRBD1 TRBV18 CASSRLQGDRALEQYF TGTGCCAGCTCACGCCTCCAGGGGGACCGAGCCTTGGAGCAGTACTTC
TRBJ1-3 NA NA TRBV27 CASSLRGGGNTIYF TGTGCCAGCAGTTTACGAGGGGGTGGAAACACCATATATTTT
TRBJ2-2 few TRBD2 TRBV30 CAWSSSGTGELFF TGTGCCTGGAGCTCTAGCGGCACCGGGGAGCTGTTTTTT
TRBJ1-1 NA NA TRBV29-1 CSVGWPDGTEAFF TGCAGCGTCGGATGGCCGGACGGTACTGAAGCTTTCTTT
TRBJ1-2 NA NA TRBV30 CAWTTGRAGYGYTF TGTGCCTGGACTACTGGCCGGGCCGGCTATGGCTACACCTTC
TRBJ2-3 NA TRBD2 TRBV30 CAWSVGLRGGSDTQYF TGTGCCTGGAGTGTAGGGCTGCGGGGGGGATCGGATACGCAGTATTTT
TRBJ1-4 few TRBD1 TRBV7-2 CASSFDRGVSEKLFF TGTGCCAGCAGCTTCGACAGGGGAGTAAGTGAAAAACTGTTTTTT
TRBJ2-3 few NA TRBV29-1 CSVVGLDTQYF TGCAGCGTTGTAGGACTGGATACGCAGTATTTT
TRBJ2-7 many TRBD1 TRBV13 CASSSHLTGVYEQYF TGTGCCAGCAGCTCTCATCTGACAGGGGTCTACGAGCAGTACTTC
TRBJ1-1 few NA TRBV7-9 CASSLDQNTEAFF TGTGCCAGCAGCCTTGACCAGAACACTGAAGCTTTCTTT
TRBJ1-1 NA NA TRBV19 CASSTIYLNTEAFF TGTGCCAGTAGTACCATTTATTTGAACACTGAAGCTTTCTTT
TRBJ2-1 few NA TRBV29-1 CSEWANNEQFF TGCAGCGAGTGGGCAAACAATGAGCAGTTCTTC
TRBJ2-2 once NA TRBV27 CASSLEGSAPSNTGELFF TGTGCCAGCAGTTTAGAGGGAAGTGCTCCTTCGAACACCGGGGAGCTGTTTTTT
TRBJ1-1 few NA TRBV6-1 CAIGGGRGNTEAFF TGTGCCATCGGAGGCGGAAGGGGTAACACTGAAGCTTTCTTT
TRBJ2-7 NA NA TRBV19 CASSIGQSGYEQYF TGTGCCAGTAGTATTGGGCAAAGTGGGTACGAGCAGTACTTC
TRBJ2-7 once TRBD1 TRBV30 CAWTSYRDRAYEQYF TGTGCCTGGACCTCCTACCGGGACAGGGCCTACGAGCAGTACTTC
TRBJ2-1 few NA TRBV29-1 CSVSNSGDEQFF TGCAGCGTAAGTAATTCGGGCGATGAGCAGTTCTTC
TRBJ2-7 few NA TRBV5-6 CASSLSHYEQYF TGTGCCAGCAGCTTAAGTCACTACGAGCAGTACTTC
TRBJ1-2 NA NA TRBV30 CACRPRPEVGYTF TGTGCCTGTCGGCCCCGACCAGAGGTGGGCTACACCTTC
TRBJ1-1 few NA TRBV9 CASSVALDMVAFF TGTGCCAGCAGCGTAGCCCTCGACATGGTTGCTTTCTTT
TRBJ1-2 NA NA TRBV29-1 CSVGARGGSGGYTF TGCAGCGTTGGGGCCAGGGGCGGTTCCGGGGGCTACACCTTC
TRBJ1-6 NA TRBD1 TRBV10-3 CASTSGGSPLHF TGTGCCAGTACGTCAGGGGGGTCACCCCTCCACTTT
TRBJ1-4 NA TRBD1 TRBV4-2 CASSQVWDRGGKLFF TGTGCCAGCAGCCAAGTGTGGGACAGAGGGGGGAAACTGTTTTTT
TRBJ1-6 once TRBD1 TRBV2 CASSEPGTGYNSPLHF TGTGCCAGCAGTGAACCGGGGACAGGGTATAATTCACCCCTCCACTTT
TRBJ2-7 NA NA TRBV7-9 CASSLRDEQYF TGTGCCAGCAGCTTAAGAGACGAGCAGTACTTC
TRBJ1-2 NA TRBD1 TRBV10-3 CAARGGQGSGYTF TGTGCCGCTCGCGGTGGACAGGGATCCGGCTACACCTTC
TRBJ2-7 few TRBD2 TRBV4-2 CASSQGSGGTLSEQYF TGTGCCAGCAGCCAAGGTAGCGGGGGAACCCTGAGCGAGCAGTACTTC
TRBJ1-1 NA NA TRBV19 CASRSGTEAFF TGTGCCAGTAGGTCAGGGACTGAAGCTTTCTTT
TRBJ2-1 NA TRBD2 TRBV10-3 CAISGPPSRTSGEGEQFF TGTGCCATCAGTGGTCCCCCCTCTCGGACTAGCGGGGAGGGTGAGCAGTTCTTC
TRBJ2-7 NA NA TRBV5-1 CASSRGSGLEKQYF TGCGCCAGCAGCCGAGGAAGCGGACTGGAGAAGCAGTACTTC
TRBJ2-7 NA NA TRBV30 CAWRIWGSLNEQYF TGTGCCTGGAGAATTTGGGGTTCGTTAAACGAGCAGTACTTC
TRBJ2-2 NA TRBD1 TRBV2 CASRAPGQGNTGELLF TGTGCCAGCAGGGCGCCGGGACAGGGGAACACCGGGGAGCTGCTTTTT
TRBJ1-1 few NA TRBV7-9 CASSLAAGRGNTEAFF TGTGCCAGCAGCTTAGCGGCAGGCCGGGGGAACACTGAAGCTTTCTTT
TRBJ1-2 few NA TRBV6-1 CASSFRAGSNYGYTF TGTGCCAGCAGTTTCCGCGCAGGGTCCAACTATGGCTACACCTTC
TRBJ1-1 NA TRBD1 TRBV29-1 CSALTGTGGTKDSAFF TGCAGCGCCTTAACCGGGACAGGGGGTACTAAAGACAGTGCTTTCTTT
TRBJ1-6 NA NA TRBV30 CAAKGDAYNSPLHF TGTGCCGCCAAAGGGGATGCCTATAATTCACCCCTCCACTTT
TRBJ1-1 NA NA TRBV5-4 CASSFAAKDEAFF TGTGCCAGCAGCTTCGCCGCGAAAGATGAAGCTTTCTTT
TRBJ2-3 NA NA TRBV5-1 CASSLVDGTPSTDTQYF TGCGCCAGCAGCTTGGTTGACGGGACACCTAGCACAGATACGCAGTATTTT
TRBJ1-5 NA NA TRBV19 CATDGIPGAFGPQHF TGTGCCACCGATGGGATTCCAGGGGCCTTTGGGCCCCAGCATTTT
TRBJ1-1 few NA TRBV29-1 CSVRRQTNTEAFF TGCAGCGTTAGGAGACAGACGAACACTGAAGCTTTCTTT
TRBJ1-2 NA NA TRBV30 CAWSPRDPIKGGYTF TGTGCCTGGAGCCCGAGGGATCCAATAAAGGGTGGCTACACCTTC
TRBJ1-1 NA TRBD1 TRBV6-5 CASRPGQGANTEAFF TGTGCCAGCAGACCGGGACAGGGGGCGAACACTGAAGCTTTCTTT
TRBJ1-2 once NA TRBV25-1 CASSEGSAYGYTF TGTGCCAGCAGTGAGGGTTCGGCGTATGGCTACACCTTC
TRBJ2-5 once NA TRBV5-1 CASSFGRGDETQYF TGCGCCAGCAGCTTCGGCAGGGGGGATGAGACCCAGTACTTC
TRBJ2-7 few NA TRBV5-1 CASSLAGGDYEQYF TGCGCCAGCAGCTTGGCCGGGGGAGACTACGAGCAGTACTTC
TRBJ1-2 NA NA TRBV10-3 CAISENGGGYTF TGTGCCATCAGTGAGAATGGGGGTGGCTACACCTTC
TRBJ1-5 NA TRBD1 TRBV5-3 CARSPRTGSYSNQPQHF TGTGCCAGAAGCCCGCGGACAGGGTCGTATAGCAATCAGCCCCAGCATTTT
TRBJ2-1 few NA TRBV29-1 CSVAVSYNEQFF TGCAGCGTTGCGGTCTCCTACAATGAGCAGTTCTTC
TRBJ1-1 NA NA TRBV28 CASSLHGNTEAFF TGTGCCAGCAGTTTACACGGGAACACTGAAGCTTTCTTT
TRBJ2-7 NA TRBD1 TRBV11-3 CASSKGTGTEQYF TGTGCCAGCAGCAAAGGGACAGGGACCGAGCAGTACTTC